Described below is a single T cell receptor beta chain sequence and its context. In the original processing: Cell counts per sample came from amplifying reference gene primers. Some clones are missing from TCRdb's copy, which holds only in-frame ones; the method was immunoSEQ multiplex PCR. The V and J calls and clone size were taken over from that table, and D and trimming were inferred from the DNA. The sample includes about 75,000 clones, roughly 89% of them seen just once. CDR3 length equals 16 residues. The sample comes from a study of blood T cell repertoires in COVID-19. Study overall: COVID-19 samples from acute and convalescent phases originated in the United States, Italy and Spain. T cells, B-cell-depleted T cells, or PBMCs supplied cDNA or gDNA.

This TCR was sampled from a woman aged 50 to 60 with acute or convalescent COVID-19. The genes are TRBV21-1 and TRBJ2-1; the D call in the table, TRBD1, was not verified against the DNA. TRBV21-1 represents a pseudogene. Input material: peripheral blood. In DNA form, the CDR3 reads TGTGCCAGCAGCACCCAAGGACAGGCTCCCTACAATGAGCAGTTCTTC. This gives the protein CASSTQGQAPYNEQFF.